Following are 24 T cell receptor beta chains from one sample sequenced in a study of T cells in Graves' hyperthyroidism and ophthalmopathy. The CDR3 regions of TCR beta were amplified from RNA transcripts. The HTBI primer set was used in a first-round RT-PCR of the TCR CDR3. TCRdb recomputed calls from the multiplex PCR reads with MiXCR, one row per CDR3 protein. The sample has hundreds of thousands of distinct CDR3 sequences, around 20% seen once. Sequenced input: blood. All receptors come from a woman aged 45-60 years with Graves' hyperthyroidism that later progressed to Graves' ophthalmopathy.

This clonotype was seen many times. At one end the junction does not follow the germline gene, possibly because of a read error. The rearrangement links TRBV12-3 or TRBV12-4 to TRBJ2-7; unclear D gene. This CDR3 comprises 12 residues. Here the CDR3 DNA reads TGCGCCAGCAGCTTGGGCAGGAACGAGCAGTACTTC. This sequence encodes CASSLGRNEQYF.

The chain recombines TRBV27 with TRBJ2-3, with 7 bases that match TRBD1. The junction had 8 bases not matched to a gene; V was cut back by 3 bases and J by 5 bases. CDR3 length: 15 residues. Looked up from germline, CDR1 is MNHEY and CDR2 is SMNVEV (reference sequence). CDR3 bases: TGTGCCAGCAGTTTTACGACAGGGCCACGAGATACGCAGTATTTT. Translated: CASSFTTGPRDTQYF.

This clonotype has a handful of counts. This chain links TRBV12-3 or TRBV12-4 with TRBJ2-7; perhaps TRBD1 as D (6 bases). CDR3 length: 12 residues. Trimming shortened V by 4 bases and J by 5 bases, and 9 bases separated the two germline ends. The CDR3: CASSSGVNEQYF. The CDR3 nucleotides are TGTGCCAGCAGTTCAGGGGTTAACGAGCAGTACTTC.

This clonotype appeared many times. The chain combines TRBV11-2 with TRBJ2-3; maybe TRBD2 (6 bases). This CDR3 has 15 amino acids. Germline values: CDR1 SGHAT, CDR2 FQNNGV. Trimming removed 4 bases at V and 5 bases at J, with 16 bases between. CDR3: CASSSWGRTVDTQYF. CDR3 coding DNA: TGTGCCAGCAGCTCTTGGGGGAGGACCGTAGATACGCAGTATTTT. Drawing the rest from reference TRBV11-2 and TRBJ2-3, the complete variable domain is EAGVAQSPRYKIIEKRQSVAFWCNPISGHATLYWYQQILGQGPKLLIQFQNNGVVDDSQLPKDRFSAERLKGVDSTLKIQPAKLEDSAVYLCASSSWGRTVDTQYFGPGTRLTVL.

V is TRBV20-1 and J is TRBJ1-5; 7 bases align to TRBD1. CDR1 is DFQATT and CDR2 is SNEGSKA in the germline V gene (reference sequence). Trimming removed 6 bases from V and 1 base from J; junction bases left unmatched: 18. The CDR3 contains 18 residues. The CDR3 is CSALKGGQATLSNQPQHF. CDR3 in DNA: TGCAGTGCCCTTAAGGGAGGACAGGCTACCCTAAGCAATCAGCCCCAGCATTTT.

The chain joins TRBV4-1 to TRBJ2-7, with D perhaps matching TRBD2 (5 bases). The V end lost 0 bases, the J end lost 0 bases, and 12 bases lay between the germline ends. Germline assignment: CDR1 MGHRA and CDR2 YSYEKL. CDR3 size: 16 residues. The CDR3 nucleotides are TGCGCCAGCAGCCAAGATAGGGAAGGGAGCTCCTACGAGCAGTACTTC. This codes for CASSQDREGSSYEQYF.

This chain links TRBV20-1 with TRBJ2-2, with D unresolved. Trimming removed 4 bases from V and 6 bases from J, with 21 bases in between. In germline, CDR1 is DFQATT, CDR2 SNEGSKA (reference sequence). The CDR3 runs 16 residues. The CDR3 DNA reads as TGCAGTGCTAACCCCCCCCAGCAGGTCTACCCCGGGGAGCTGTTTTTT. Translation gives CSANPPQQVYPGELFF.

The CDR3 sequence: CASTRQARLSGNTIYF. The CDR3 DNA follows: TGTGCCAGCACCCGACAGGCCAGGCTTTCTGGAAACACCATATATTTT. The chain links TRBV12-3 or TRBV12-4 to TRBJ1-3; weak D call: TRBD1 (6 bases). The V gene lost 7 bases and the J gene lost 1 base, with 17 bases spanning the gap. The CDR3 length is 16 residues.

This clonotype was recorded at least ten times. V and J are TRBV5-1 and TRBJ1-2; D gene ambiguous. The V end was cut by 4 bases, the J end by 8 bases, with 12 bases between. The CDR3 has 12 residues. The germline gives CDR1 SGHRS, CDR2 YFSETQ. DNA for the CDR3: TGCGCCAGCAGCGAGTATCTCGGGGGCTACACCTTC. Translated, it gives CASSEYLGGYTF.

This clonotype was recorded at least ten times. The chain employs TRBV7-2 and TRBJ2-1, with 12 bases matching TRBD2. Germline lookup yields CDR1 SGHTA and CDR2 FQGNSA. V lost 5 bases to trimming and J lost 8 bases; unmatched junction nucleotides: 13. This CDR3 has 17 residues. The CDR3 is CASSRRITSGGPHEQFF. The CDR3 region has the DNA TGTGCCAGCAGCCGACGAATAACTAGCGGGGGGCCTCATGAGCAGTTCTTC.

The chain uses TRBV9 and TRBJ1-6; 7 bases line up with TRBD1. CDR1 is SGDLS and CDR2 is YYNGEE in the germline V gene. The CDR3 totals 15 residues. V lost 0 bases, J lost 9 bases, and 6 bases stayed unmatched. The chain's CDR3 is CASSVATGISSPLHF. The CDR3 nucleotides are TGTGCCAGCAGCGTAGCGACAGGGATATCTTCACCCCTCCACTTT.

This chain's CDR3 is CASSQDRSRGDGYTF. The CDR3 region has the DNA TGTGCCAGCAGCCAAGATCGCTCCAGGGGCGATGGCTACACCTTC. The chain uses TRBV4-2 and TRBJ1-2; TRBD1 is a possible D gene (6 bases). The CDR3 sequence is 15 residues long. The germline V gene encodes CDR1 LGHNA and CDR2 YNFKEQ. V gave up 0 bases and J gave up 6 bases, with 14 bases separating them.

J is TRBJ2-3 and V is TRBV6-1, with no clear D. The ends were cut back, 10 bases at V and 1 base at J, with 6 bases in the middle. The germline V gene encodes CDR1 MNHNS and CDR2 SASEGT. The CDR3 contains 11 residues. The CDR3 region has the DNA TGTGCCACCCAACGCACAGATACGCAGTATTTT. Residues: CATQRTDTQYF.

The J gene is TRBJ1-5, the V gene TRBV5-5, with 9 positions matching TRBD1. After removal of 4 bases from V and 7 bases from J, the junction contained 6 bases not matched to a gene. Germline V gene data show CDR1 as SGHKS and CDR2 as YYEKEE (reference sequence). The CDR3 is 14 amino acids. The CDR3 region has the DNA TGTGCCAGCAGCCTCGGACAGGGGACCCAGCCCCAGCATTTT. Amino acid sequence: CASSLGQGTQPQHF.

This clonotype occurred many times. This chain links TRBV7-9 with TRBJ1-1; no reliable D call. The CDR3 loop spans 13 amino acids. Germline assignment: CDR1 SEHNR and CDR2 FQNEAQ (reference sequence). V lost 4 bases and J 2 bases, leaving 8 bases between the germline ends. The CDR3 DNA follows: TGTGCCAGCAGCTCCCTAGCTAACACTGAAGCTTTCTTT. Its protein product is CASSSLANTEAFF.

This clonotype was seen repeatedly, ten times or more. This chain connects TRBV20-1 to TRBJ2-3; TRBD2 aligns across 15 bases. Germline assignment: CDR1 DFQATT and CDR2 SNEGSKA (reference sequence). CDR3 length equals 17 residues. Losses at the gene ends were 3 bases for V and 2 bases for J; bases not matched to a gene: 6. DNA for the CDR3: TGCAGTGCTAGTGGAGGGACTAGCGGGGGGTCCACAGATACGCAGTATTTT. Protein: CSASGGTSGGSTDTQYF.

This clonotype was seen ten or more times. The genes are TRBV2 and TRBJ2-3; 8 nucleotides match TRBD1. Trimming took 3 bases from V and 4 from J; bases not matched to a gene: 3. CDR3 size: 14 residues. CDR1 and CDR2 (germline): SNHLY, FYNNEI. The CDR3 sequence is CASSDDRGADTQYF. DNA of the CDR3: TGTGCCAGCAGTGATGACAGGGGAGCAGATACGCAGTATTTT. The variable domain in full, with the rest retrieved from reference TRBV2 and TRBJ2-3, is EPEVTQTPSHQVTQMGQEVILRCVPISNHLYFYWYRQILGQKVEFLVSFYNNEISEKSEIFDDQFSVERPDGSNFTLKIRSTKLEDSAMYFCASSDDRGADTQYFGPGTRLTVL.

This clonotype was recorded at least ten times. CDR3 sequence reads: CSVAGGNTEAFF. In nucleotides, the CDR3 is TGCAGCGTTGCGGGGGGGAACACTGAAGCTTTCTTT. V usage is TRBV29-1 and J usage is TRBJ1-1; TRBD1 might be the D (5 bases). The CDR3 extends over 12 amino acids. V was shortened by 4 bases and J by 1 base, with 7 bases between the two germline ends. CDR1 SQVTM and CDR2 ANQGSEA come from the germline V gene.

The chain recombines TRBV10-3 with TRBJ1-4; 8 nucleotides line up with TRBD1. CDR1 is ENHRY, CDR2 SYGVKD, per germline. Trimming cost V 3 bases and J 8 bases; bases outside gene matches: 11. The CDR3 totals 16 residues. CDR3 sequence: CAISDLRTGIKEKLFF. The CDR3 DNA follows: TGTGCCATCAGTGACCTTCGGACAGGGATAAAGGAAAAACTGTTTTTT.

This clonotype was counted only a few times. This chain joins TRBV5-6 and TRBJ2-3; 11 nucleotides match TRBD2. V lost 0 bases, J lost 3 bases, and 9 bases stayed unmatched. The CDR3 is 18 amino acids. Germline assignment: CDR1 SGHDT and CDR2 YYEEEE. The CDR3, as DNA: TGTGCCAGCAGCTTGGTTTTCCTAGCGGGGGGCGAAACAGATACGCAGTATTTT. Protein: CASSLVFLAGGETDTQYF.

This clonotype was observed many times. The rearrangement uses TRBV3-1 and TRBJ1-2; the match to TRBD1 covers 8 bases. The CDR3 sequence is 14 residues long. V lost 4 bases to trimming and J lost 8 bases; unmatched junction nucleotides: 9. CDR1 is LGHDT and CDR2 is YNNKEL in the germline V gene (reference sequence). In DNA form, the CDR3 reads TGTGCCAGCAGCCTTATGGACAGGGAGGGAGGCTACACCTTC. Its protein product is CASSLMDREGGYTF.

In this sample, this clonotype turned up a few times. V usage is TRBV3-1 and J usage is TRBJ1-2; no reliable D call. The CDR3 extends over 18 amino acids. Trimming shortened V by 3 bases and J by 8 bases, and 28 bases separated the two germline ends. The germline V gene has CDR1 LGHDT and CDR2 YNNKEL (reference sequence). CDR3 amino acids: CASSHELDPSMGSGGYTF. The CDR3 nucleotides read TGTGCCAGCAGCCATGAACTCGACCCCAGTATGGGGTCGGGAGGCTACACCTTC.

Ten or more counts support this clonotype. The chain is built from TRBV11-2 and TRBJ1-2; D not resolved. CDR3 length: 15 amino acids. The germline CDR1 and CDR2 sequences are SGHAT and FQNNGV. V lost 2 bases, J lost 8 bases, and 18 bases lay in between. The chain's CDR3 is CASSLLDTGAGGYTF. The CDR3 DNA follows: TGTGCCAGCAGCTTACTCGATACGGGAGCGGGAGGCTACACCTTC.

This clonotype has more than one count but fewer than ten. The chain employs TRBV5-1 and TRBJ2-7; D gene uncertain. Germline V gives CDR1 SGHRS, CDR2 YFSETQ. The CDR3 sequence is 13 residues long. Trimming shortened V by 0 bases and J by 5 bases, and 9 bases separated the two germline ends. The CDR3 DNA reads TGCGCCAGCAGCTTGGTTCCCTCTGACGAGCAGTACTTC. Protein: CASSLVPSDEQYF.